In its sample, the clone carrying this TCR beta chain was seen many times. Regions amplified from RNA transcripts were the TCR beta CDR3 regions. TCR CDR3 underwent first-round RT-PCR with the HTBI primer set. TCRdb processed the multiplex PCR reads anew with MiXCR; each CDR3 protein has one entry. Among about 350,000 distinct CDR3 sequences, roughly 18% were seen once, and the ten largest hold 15% to 17%. PBMCs were derived from about 10 ml fresh peripheral blood. The data are from a study of T cells in Graves' hyperthyroidism and ophthalmopathy. There are 18 residues in the CDR3. The V gene's germline CDR1 is SGHDT and CDR2 YYEEEE. V lost 0 bases to trimming and J lost 2 bases; unmatched junction nucleotides: 12.

Specimen: blood. This chain connects TRBV5-6 to TRBJ1-2; TRBD1 matches at 8 bases. The source is a woman aged 40 to 50 with Graves' ophthalmopathy. DNA of the CDR3: TGTGCCAGCAGCTTGGCCGACAGGGGTTCTAACGAGAACTATGGCTACACCTTC. Its translation is CASSLADRGSNENYGYTF.